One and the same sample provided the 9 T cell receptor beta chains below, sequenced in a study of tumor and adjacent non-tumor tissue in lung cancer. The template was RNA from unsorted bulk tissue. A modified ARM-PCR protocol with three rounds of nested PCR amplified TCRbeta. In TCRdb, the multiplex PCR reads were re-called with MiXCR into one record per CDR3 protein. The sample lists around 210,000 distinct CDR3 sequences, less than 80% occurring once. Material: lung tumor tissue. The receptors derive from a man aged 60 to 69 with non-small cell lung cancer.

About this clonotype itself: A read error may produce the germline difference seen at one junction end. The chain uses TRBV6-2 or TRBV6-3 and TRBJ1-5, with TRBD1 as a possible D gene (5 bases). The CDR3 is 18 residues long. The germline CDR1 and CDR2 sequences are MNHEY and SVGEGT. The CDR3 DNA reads TGTGCCATCAGTCCTTCCCAACACAGCAGGGCGAGCAATCAGCCCCAGCATTTT. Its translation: CAISPSQHSRASNQPQHF.

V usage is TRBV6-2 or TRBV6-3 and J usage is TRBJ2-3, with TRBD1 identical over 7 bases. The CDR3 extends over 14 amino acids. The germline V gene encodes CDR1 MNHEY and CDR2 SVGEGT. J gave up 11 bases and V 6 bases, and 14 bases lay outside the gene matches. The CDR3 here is CASSSYAGTEMQYF. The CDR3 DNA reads TGTGCCAGCAGCAGCTACGCCGGGACAGAGATGCAGTATTTT.

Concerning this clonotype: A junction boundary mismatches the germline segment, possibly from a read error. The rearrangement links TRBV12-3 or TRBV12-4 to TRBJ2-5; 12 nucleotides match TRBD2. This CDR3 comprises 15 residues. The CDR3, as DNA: TGTGCCAGCAGTTTAGGGAGGACTAGCGGGAAGACCCAGCACTTC. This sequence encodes CASSLGRTSGKTQHF.

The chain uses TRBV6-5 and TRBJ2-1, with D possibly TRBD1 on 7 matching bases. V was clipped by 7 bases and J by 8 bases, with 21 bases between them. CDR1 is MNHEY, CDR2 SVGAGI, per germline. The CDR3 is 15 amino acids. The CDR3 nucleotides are TGTGCCAGCAACACAAAAGGGCAGGGGGGCGATGAGCAGTTCTTC. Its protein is CASNTKGQGGDEQFF.

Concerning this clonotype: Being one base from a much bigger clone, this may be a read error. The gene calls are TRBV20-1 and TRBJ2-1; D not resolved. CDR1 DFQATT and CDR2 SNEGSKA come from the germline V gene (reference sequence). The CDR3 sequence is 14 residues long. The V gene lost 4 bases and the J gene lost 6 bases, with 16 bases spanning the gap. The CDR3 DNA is TGCAGTGCTATGAGACCGTCGTGGGGCAATGAGCAGTTCTTC. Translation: CSAMRPSWGNEQFF.

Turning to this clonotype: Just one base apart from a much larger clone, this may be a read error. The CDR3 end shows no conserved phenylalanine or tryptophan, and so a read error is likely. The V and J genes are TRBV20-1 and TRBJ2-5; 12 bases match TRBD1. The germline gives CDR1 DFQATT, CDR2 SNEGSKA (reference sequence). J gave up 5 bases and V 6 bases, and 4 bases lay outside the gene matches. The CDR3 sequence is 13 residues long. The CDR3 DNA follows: TGCAGTGCGGGACAGGGGGCAAGGGAGACCCAGTACTGC. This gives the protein CSAGQGARETQYC.

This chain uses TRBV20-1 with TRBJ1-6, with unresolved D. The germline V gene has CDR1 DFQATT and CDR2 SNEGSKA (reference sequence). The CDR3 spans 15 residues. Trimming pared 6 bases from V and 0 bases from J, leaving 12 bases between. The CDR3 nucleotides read TGCAGTGCCCGGGAGTCCGGCTCCTATAATTCACCCCTCCACTTT. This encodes CSARESGSYNSPLHF.

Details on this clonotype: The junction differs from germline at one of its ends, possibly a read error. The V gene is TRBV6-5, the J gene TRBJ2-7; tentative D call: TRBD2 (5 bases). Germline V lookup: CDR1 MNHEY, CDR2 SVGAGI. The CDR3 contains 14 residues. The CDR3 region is CAGRTPGPGNEQYF. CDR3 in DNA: TGTGCCGGCAGAACTCCGGGCCCCGGGAACGAGCAGTACTTC.

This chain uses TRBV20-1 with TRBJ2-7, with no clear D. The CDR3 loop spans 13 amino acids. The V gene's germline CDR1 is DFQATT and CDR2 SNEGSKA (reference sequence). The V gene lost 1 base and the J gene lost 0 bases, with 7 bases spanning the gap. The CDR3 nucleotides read TGCAGTGCTAGAGCTAATCCCTCCTACGAGCAGTACTTC. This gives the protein CSARANPSYEQYF.